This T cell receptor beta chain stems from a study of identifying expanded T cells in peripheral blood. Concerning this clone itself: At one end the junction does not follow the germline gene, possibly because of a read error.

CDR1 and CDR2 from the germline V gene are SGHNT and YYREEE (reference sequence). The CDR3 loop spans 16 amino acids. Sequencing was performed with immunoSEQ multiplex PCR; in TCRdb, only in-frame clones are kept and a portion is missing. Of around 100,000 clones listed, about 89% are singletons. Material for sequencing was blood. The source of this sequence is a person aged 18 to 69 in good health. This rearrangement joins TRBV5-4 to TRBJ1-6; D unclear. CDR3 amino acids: CASSQDRDSYNSPLHF. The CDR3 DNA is TGCGCCAGCAGCCAAGATCGGGACTCCTATAATTCACCCCTCCACTTT.